A selection of T cell receptor beta chains follows, all from one sample in a study of technical replicates of blood from a handful of donors. The protocol was immunoSEQ multiplex PCR, while the TCRdb copy is restricted to in-frame clones and leaves out a portion. Of 75,000 to 95,000 clones detected, roughly 94% appear once; the ten largest clones hold less than 0.3%. The specimen sequenced was T cells isolated from PBMCs. The source of these receptors is a human donor in good health. The CDR3 runs from the conserved cysteine through the conserved F or W. D genes are given only for firm matches.

J: TRBJ2-2; D: TRBD2; V: TRBV7-8; DNA: TGTGCCAGCAGCGTGACTAGCGGGGGAGTCGGGGAGCTGTTTTTT; CDR3: CASSVTSGGVGELFF
J: TRBJ1-4; D: .; V: TRBV19; DNA: TGTGCCAGTAGTATAGCTCGCTTAGCGGGGCGGTCTGAAAAACTGTTTTTT; CDR3: CASSIARLAGRSEKLFF
J: TRBJ2-3; D: TRBD2; V: TRBV2; DNA: TGTGCCATCATATTAGCGGGGCCGGATACGCAGTATTTT; CDR3: CAIILAGPDTQYF
J: TRBJ1-1; D: .; V: TRBV14; DNA: TGTGCCAGCAGCCAAGTTGGGCCAGGGGCCGAAGCTTTCTTT; CDR3: CASSQVGPGAEAFF
J: TRBJ2-7; D: TRBD2; V: TRBV28; DNA: TGTGCCAGCAGGGATAGCGGGAGATCCTACGAGCAGTACTTC; CDR3: CASRDSGRSYEQYF
J: TRBJ2-7; D: .; V: TRBV9; DNA: TGTGCCAGCAGCCCCCCCGTGAGCGAAGCATCCTACGAGCAGTACTTC; CDR3: CASSPPVSEASYEQYF
J: TRBJ2-7; D: TRBD1; V: TRBV11-2; DNA: TGTGCCAGCAGCCAAAGGGACAGGGTCTACGAGCAGTACTTC; CDR3: CASSQRDRVYEQYF
J: TRBJ2-1; D: TRBD2; V: TRBV6-1; DNA: TGTGCCAGCAGTGATGCAGGGAGGGTAAAACACAATGAGCAGTTCTTC; CDR3: CASSDAGRVKHNEQFF
J: TRBJ2-2; D: TRBD2; V: TRBV28; DNA: TGTGCCAGCAGACCTTCTAGCGGAAGGGGCACCGGGGAGCTGTTTTTT; CDR3: CASRPSSGRGTGELFF
J: TRBJ2-1; D: TRBD1; V: TRBV18; DNA: TGTGCCAGCTCCCCACTGACAGGGGACCTCTACAATGAGCAGTTCTTC; CDR3: CASSPLTGDLYNEQFF
J: TRBJ1-5; D: .; V: TRBV2; DNA: TGTGCCAGCAGTGGGACAGAAAGCAATCAGCCCCAGCATTTT; CDR3: CASSGTESNQPQHF
J: TRBJ1-5; D: .; V: TRBV10-3; DNA: TGTGCCGTAGCCCCGAGGCAGGGCCCCAATCAGCCCCAGCATTTT; CDR3: CAVAPRQGPNQPQHF
J: TRBJ2-3; D: TRBD1; V: TRBV19; DNA: TGTGCCAGTAACTCGAAATACCGGGACAGGGGCTTCACTAGCACAGATACGCAGTATTTT; CDR3: CASNSKYRDRGFTSTDTQYF
J: TRBJ1-5; D: .; V: TRBV11-2; DNA: TGTGCCAGCAGCTTAGGTGCAGGCCAAAGCAATCAGCCCCAGCATTTT; CDR3: CASSLGAGQSNQPQHF
J: TRBJ2-2; D: .; V: TRBV19; DNA: TGTGCCAGTAACTCGGGGAGGAACACCGGGGAGCTGTTTTTT; CDR3: CASNSGRNTGELFF
J: TRBJ1-2; D: .; V: TRBV6-5; DNA: TGTGCCAGCAGTTACTCGCTGGGCGAAGGCTACACCTTC; CDR3: CASSYSLGEGYTF
J: TRBJ2-2; D: .; V: TRBV27; DNA: TGTGCCAGCAGTTCTAGGCGGCCCGGGGAGCTGTTTTTT; CDR3: CASSSRRPGELFF
J: TRBJ1-1; D: .; V: TRBV11-2; DNA: TGTGCCAGCAGCTTAGAACTGACAGGTCGTGGAGCTTTCTTT; CDR3: CASSLELTGRGAFF
J: TRBJ1-4; D: .; V: TRBV4-1; DNA: TGCGCCAGCAGCCAAGTAGTAGTCGAGGAACTGTTTTTT; CDR3: CASSQVVVEELFF
J: TRBJ2-7; D: .; V: TRBV29-1; DNA: TGCAGCGTTGAACGACATTCTCCCTACGAGCAGTACTTC; CDR3: CSVERHSPYEQYF
J: TRBJ2-2; D: TRBD2; V: TRBV5-4; DNA: TGTGCCAGCAGCACCCGAACTAGCGGGAGGGCCACCGGGGAGCTGTTTTTT; CDR3: CASSTRTSGRATGELFF
J: TRBJ1-5; D: TRBD1; V: TRBV9; DNA: TGTGCCAGCAGCGTAGCCGGGACAGGCCTACCCCAGCATTTT; CDR3: CASSVAGTGLPQHF
J: TRBJ1-1; D: .; V: TRBV6-5; DNA: TGTGCCAGCAGTTACCAAGACAGAATGAACACTGAAGCTTTCTTT; CDR3: CASSYQDRMNTEAFF
J: TRBJ2-3; D: .; V: TRBV6-5; DNA: TGTGCCAGTTCATTCTACCCGCAGTATTTT; CDR3: CASSFYPQYF
J: TRBJ1-5; D: .; V: TRBV6-1; DNA: TGTGCCAGCGGACACCATCAGCCCCAGCATTTT; CDR3: CASGHHQPQHF
J: TRBJ1-5; D: .; V: TRBV4-1; DNA: TGCGCCAGCAGCCTTAGCAGGGGCCCTGATCAGCCCCAGCATTTT; CDR3: CASSLSRGPDQPQHF
J: TRBJ1-5; D: .; V: TRBV6-5; DNA: TGTGCCAGCAGTACAGGGTTAAGCAATCAGCCCCAGCATTTT; CDR3: CASSTGLSNQPQHF
J: TRBJ2-7; D: .; V: TRBV9; DNA: TGTGCCAGCAGCGGAAGGACAGCTGGACCATACGAGCAGTACTTC; CDR3: CASSGRTAGPYEQYF
J: TRBJ2-1; D: TRBD1; V: TRBV7-9; DNA: TGTGCCAGCAGCTTATTTAGGGACAGGGGCTACAATGAGCAGTTCTTC; CDR3: CASSLFRDRGYNEQFF
J: TRBJ1-2; D: .; V: TRBV11-2; DNA: TGTGCCAGCAGCCACCTAGGGGGTGGCTACACCTTC; CDR3: CASSHLGGGYTF
J: TRBJ2-7; D: TRBD2; V: TRBV28; DNA: TGTGCCAGCAGTTCCCTAGCGGGCATTACCTACGAGCAGTACTTC; CDR3: CASSSLAGITYEQYF
J: TRBJ1-2; D: .; V: TRBV21-1; DNA: TGTGCCCGCTTACCCTGTACTCCGGACTGGAAATGCGGACAGGGATATTCTGGCTACACCTTC; CDR3: CARLPCTPDWKCGQGYSGYTF
J: TRBJ1-2; D: .; V: TRBV4-1; DNA: TGCGCCAGCAGCCCTCACAGGGTTCGAGATGGCTACACCTTC; CDR3: CASSPHRVRDGYTF
J: TRBJ1-4; D: .; V: TRBV27; DNA: TGTGCCAGCAGTCCAATATATACAGGGCCGGCTAATGAAAAACTGTTTTTT; CDR3: CASSPIYTGPANEKLFF
J: TRBJ2-7; D: .; V: TRBV30; DNA: TGTGCCTGGAGTGTACTGGGCAAGCTCTCCTACGAGCAGTACTTC; CDR3: CAWSVLGKLSYEQYF
J: TRBJ2-1; D: TRBD1; V: TRBV6-5; DNA: TGTGCCAGCAGTCCCGACAGGGGACGGGGTGAGCAGTTCTTC; CDR3: CASSPDRGRGEQFF
J: TRBJ2-6; D: .; V: TRBV11-1; DNA: TGTGCCAGCAGCTTAGGTCGCGGGTCGGGGGCCAACGTCCTGACTTTC; CDR3: CASSLGRGSGANVLTF
J: TRBJ2-3; D: .; V: TRBV15; DNA: TGTGCCACCAGCAGCACGGCGGGGACGCAGTATTTT; CDR3: CATSSTAGTQYF
J: TRBJ2-1; D: .; V: TRBV14; DNA: TGTGCCAGCAGCCCCGGCCATTTAGCGGCCCCCTACAATGAGCAGTTCTTC; CDR3: CASSPGHLAAPYNEQFF
J: TRBJ1-2; D: TRBD1; V: TRBV6-4; DNA: TGTGCCAGCAGTGACAGGGGGCCCACTAACTATGGCTACACCTTC; CDR3: CASSDRGPTNYGYTF